The following is a T cell receptor (beta chain) sequence with its context. The germline gives CDR1 SGHTA, CDR2 FQGNSA. The CDR3 has 14 residues. V trimming: 4 bases; J trimming: 5 bases; junction bases outside the gene matches: 2. Enrolment of Seattle patients took place during active infection, and they were followed longitudinally. This sample is drawn from a study of blood T cell repertoires in COVID-19. At the level of the study: T cells, B-cell-depleted T cells, or PBMCs provided the cDNA or gDNA that served as material.

The method was immunoSEQ multiplex PCR; TCRdb's version includes in-frame clones alone and lacks a portion of them. The sample shows about 180,000 clones, around 80% of them seen only once. The origin of this receptor is a woman older than 75 with COVID-19, enrolled during active disease. This chain connects TRBV7-2 to TRBJ2-5, with TRBD1 identical over 12 bases. What was sequenced was peripheral blood. DNA of the CDR3: TGTGCCAGCAGCTGGGGACAGGGGGCGGAGACCCAGTACTTC. Amino acids: CASSWGQGAETQYF.